What follows are 13 T cell receptor beta chains derived from one specimen sequenced in a study of blood T cell repertoires in COVID-19. Clones were read by immunoSEQ multiplex PCR, and TCRdb kept only the in-frame ones, dropping some. The table has 400,000 or so clones, 90% seen once; the top ten hold roughly 0.66%. Sample: PBMCs or T cells enriched from blood (not recorded which). The receptors originated from a man aged 18 to 29 who had recovered from COVID-19.

Written as DNA, the CDR3 is TGTGCCAGCAGTTACTCCGGGAGTGAAACAGATACGCAGTATTTT. Translation gives CASSYSGSETDTQYF. This chain connects TRBV6-5 to TRBJ2-3; TRBD2 is a possible D gene (6 bases). This CDR3 spans 15 amino acids. Germline CDR1 MNHEY, CDR2 SVGAGI. Deletions cut 0 bases from V and 3 bases from J, with 10 bases between.

The J gene is TRBJ1-1, the V gene TRBV28, with 8 bases fitting TRBD1. V dropped 5 bases and J dropped 4; count of bases not matched to a gene: 9. This CDR3 has 15 residues. Germline-derived CDR1 and CDR2 are MDHEN and SYDVKM. The CDR3 DNA reads TGTGCCAGCAGTCCCGGGGCACAGGGGGGCACTGAAGCTTTCTTT. It specifies CASSPGAQGGTEAFF.

The V and J genes are TRBV6-5 and TRBJ1-2; maybe TRBD1 (5 bases). CDR1 and CDR2 from the germline V gene are MNHEY and SVGAGI. V gave up 5 bases and J gave up 6 bases, with 13 bases separating them. There are 13 residues in the CDR3. The CDR3 bases are TGTGCCAGCAGTCGGGGGGGGGAGAATGGCTACACCTTC. Translation: CASSRGGENGYTF.

V is TRBV2 and J is TRBJ2-2, with 12 bases aligning to TRBD2. The CDR3 is 17 residues long. From germline, CDR1 is SNHLY and CDR2 FYNNEI. Trimming at V came to 2 bases and at J to 2 bases, leaving 3 bases not matched to a gene. In DNA, the CDR3 is TGTGCCAGCAGTGAATCACTAGCGGGAGGAAACACCGGGGAGCTGTTTTTT. It yields the protein CASSESLAGGNTGELFF. The entire variable domain, with the rest obtained from reference TRBV2 and TRBJ2-2, is as follows: EPEVTQTPSHQVTQMGQEVILRCVPISNHLYFYWYRQILGQKVEFLVSFYNNEISEKSEIFDDQFSVERPDGSNFTLKIRSTKLEDSAMYFCASSESLAGGNTGELFFGEGSRLTVL.

The genes are TRBV9 and TRBJ1-6; 8 nucleotides match TRBD1. Germline V lookup: CDR1 SGDLS, CDR2 YYNGEE. Losses at the gene ends were 6 bases for V and 13 bases for J; bases not matched to a gene: 9. CDR3 length: 13 amino acids. The CDR3 DNA follows: TGTGCCAGCAAGGACAGGGAGTCGGATCCCCTCCACTTT. It encodes CASKDRESDPLHF.

This CDR3 is CASSRTRHNEQFF. The CDR3 DNA reads as TGTGCCAGCAGTCGGACTAGGCACAATGAGCAGTTCTTC. This chain links TRBV6-5 with TRBJ2-1; 7 bases match TRBD2. Per the germline V gene, CDR1 is MNHEY and CDR2 is SVGAGI. Trimming at V came to 5 bases and at J to 5 bases, leaving 3 bases not matched to a gene. This CDR3 contains 13 residues.

The chain employs TRBV6-5 and TRBJ2-7, with TRBD1 identical over 9 bases. The junction had 11 bases not matched to a gene; V was cut back by 6 bases and J by 5 bases. This CDR3 region has 15 residues. Germline V gene data show CDR1 as MNHEY and CDR2 as SVGAGI. For the CDR3, the DNA is TGTGCCAGCAGCGAGTTTGGAACAGGGGGCCACGAGCAGTACTTC. Translated: CASSEFGTGGHEQYF.

The chain employs TRBV5-1 and TRBJ1-6, with 9 bases aligning to TRBD1. Per the germline V gene, CDR1 is SGHRS and CDR2 is YFSETQ. The CDR3 length is 18 residues. V was pared by 3 bases and J by 9 bases, with 16 bases of the junction left unmatched. The CDR3 bases are TGCGCCAGCAGCTGGGGGAGACGGACAGGGGACAAGTCTTCACCCCTCCACTTT. It translates to CASSWGRRTGDKSSPLHF.

This sequence joins TRBV15 and TRBJ1-2, with D unresolved. CDR3 length: 15 amino acids. Trimming stripped 3 bases from V and 6 bases from J, with 17 bases between. Germline CDR1 is LNHNV and CDR2 is YYDKDF (reference sequence). CDR3 amino acids: CATSSFEAVTDGYTF. DNA for the CDR3: TGTGCCACCAGCAGCTTTGAGGCAGTTACCGATGGCTACACCTTC.

J is TRBJ1-1 and V is TRBV6-5, with 7 bases aligning to TRBD1. The CDR3 extends over 14 amino acids. V gave up 7 bases and J gave up 1 base; unmatched junction bases: 6. Germline CDR1 is MNHEY and CDR2 is SVGAGI. This chain's CDR3 is CASITDRQNTEAFF. Written as DNA, the CDR3 is TGTGCCAGCATCACGGACAGGCAGAACACTGAAGCTTTCTTT.

The rearrangement joins TRBV5-6 to TRBJ1-1; 8 positions agree with TRBD1. The CDR3 loop spans 14 amino acids. Germline CDR1 is SGHDT and CDR2 is YYEEEE. V lost 6 bases, J lost 3 bases, and 7 bases stayed unmatched. CDR3 protein: CASTKDRVDTEAFF. In nucleotides, the CDR3 is TGTGCCAGCACCAAGGACAGGGTGGACACTGAAGCTTTCTTT.

CDR3 residues: CASSWFGGTAEAFF. For the CDR3, the DNA is TGCGCCAGCAGCTGGTTCGGGGGGACGGCTGAAGCTTTCTTT. J is TRBJ1-1 and V is TRBV5-1; tentatively, D is TRBD1 (5 bases). This CDR3 is built from 14 residues. Per germline, CDR1 SGHRS and CDR2 YFSETQ. V dropped 3 bases and J dropped 6 bases, with 15 bases sitting between them.

The rearrangement links TRBV5-1 to TRBJ2-5; D might be TRBD1 (5 bases). Per germline, CDR1 SGHRS and CDR2 YFSETQ. The germline V and J ends were trimmed by 0 bases and 4 bases, with 13 bases remaining between them. The CDR3 runs 15 residues. The CDR3 DNA follows: TGCGCCAGCAGCTTGGGGCAGGGATACAGAGAGACCCAGTACTTC. This translates into CASSLGQGYRETQYF.